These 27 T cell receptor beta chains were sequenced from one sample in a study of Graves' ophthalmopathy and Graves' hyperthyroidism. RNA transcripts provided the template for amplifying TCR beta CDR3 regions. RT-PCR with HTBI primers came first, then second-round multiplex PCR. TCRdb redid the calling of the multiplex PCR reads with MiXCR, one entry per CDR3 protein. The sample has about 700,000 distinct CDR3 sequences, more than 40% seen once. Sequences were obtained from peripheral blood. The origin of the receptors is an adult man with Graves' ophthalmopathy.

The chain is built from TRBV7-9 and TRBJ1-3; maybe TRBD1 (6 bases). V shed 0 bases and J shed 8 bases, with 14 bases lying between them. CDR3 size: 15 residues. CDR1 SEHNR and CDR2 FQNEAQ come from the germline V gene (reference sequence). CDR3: CASSLAHGGRDTIYF. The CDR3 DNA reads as TGTGCCAGCAGCTTAGCGCACGGGGGGCGCGACACCATATATTTT.

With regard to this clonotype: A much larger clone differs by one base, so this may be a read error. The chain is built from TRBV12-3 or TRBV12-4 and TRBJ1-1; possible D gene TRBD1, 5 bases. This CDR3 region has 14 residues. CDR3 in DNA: TGTACCAGCAGTGCCAGGCCGGGGGGAACTGAAGCTTTCTTT. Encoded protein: CTSSARPGGTEAFF.

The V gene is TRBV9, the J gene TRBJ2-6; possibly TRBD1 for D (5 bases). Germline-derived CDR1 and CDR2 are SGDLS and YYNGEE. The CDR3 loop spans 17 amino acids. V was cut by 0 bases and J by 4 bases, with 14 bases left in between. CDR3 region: CASSVDPVGRGANVLTF. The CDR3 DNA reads TGTGCCAGCAGCGTAGACCCGGTGGGGCGCGGGGCCAACGTCCTGACTTTC. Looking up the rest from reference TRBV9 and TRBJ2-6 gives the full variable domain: DSGVTQTPKHLITATGQRVTLRCSPRSGDLSVYWYQQSLDQGLQFLIQYYNGEERAKGNILERFSAQQFPDLHSELNLSSLELGDSALYFCASSVDPVGRGANVLTFGAGSRLTVL.

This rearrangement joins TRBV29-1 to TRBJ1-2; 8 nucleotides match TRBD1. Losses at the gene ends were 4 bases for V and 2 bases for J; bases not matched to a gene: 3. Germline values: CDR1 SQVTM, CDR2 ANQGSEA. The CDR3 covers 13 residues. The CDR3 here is CSVAQGGNYGYTF. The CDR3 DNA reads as TGCAGCGTTGCACAGGGGGGGAACTATGGCTACACCTTC.

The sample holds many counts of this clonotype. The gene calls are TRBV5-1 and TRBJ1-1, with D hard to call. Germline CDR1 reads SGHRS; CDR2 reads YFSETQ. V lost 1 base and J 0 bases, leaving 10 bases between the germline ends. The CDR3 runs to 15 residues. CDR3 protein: CASSLHGLLNTEAFF. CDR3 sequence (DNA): TGCGCCAGCAGCTTGCACGGACTGTTGAACACTGAAGCTTTCTTT.

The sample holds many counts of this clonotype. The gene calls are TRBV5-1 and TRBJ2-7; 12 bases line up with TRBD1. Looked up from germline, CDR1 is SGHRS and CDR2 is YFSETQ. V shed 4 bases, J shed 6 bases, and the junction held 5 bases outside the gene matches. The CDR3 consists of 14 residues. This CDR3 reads CASSRTGQGAEQYF. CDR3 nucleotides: TGCGCCAGCAGCCGAACGGGACAGGGGGCCGAGCAGTACTTC.

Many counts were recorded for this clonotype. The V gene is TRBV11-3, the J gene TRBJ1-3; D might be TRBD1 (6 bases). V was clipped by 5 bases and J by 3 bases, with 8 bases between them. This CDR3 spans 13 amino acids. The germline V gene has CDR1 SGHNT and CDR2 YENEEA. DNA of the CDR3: TGTGCCAGCAGCCTACAGGGTGGAAACACCATATATTTT. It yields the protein CASSLQGGNTIYF.

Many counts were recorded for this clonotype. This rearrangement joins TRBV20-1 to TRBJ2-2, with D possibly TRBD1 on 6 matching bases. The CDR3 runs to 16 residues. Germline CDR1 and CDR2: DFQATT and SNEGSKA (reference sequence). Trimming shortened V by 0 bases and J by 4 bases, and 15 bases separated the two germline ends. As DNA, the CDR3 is TGCAGTGCTAGAGATCATCAGGGGACCGCCACCGGGGAGCTGTTTTTT. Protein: CSARDHQGTATGELFF.

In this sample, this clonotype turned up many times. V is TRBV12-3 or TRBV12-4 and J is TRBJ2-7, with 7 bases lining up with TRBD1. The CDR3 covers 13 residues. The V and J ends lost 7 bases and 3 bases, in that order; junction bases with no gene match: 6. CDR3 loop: CASTLTGNYEQYF. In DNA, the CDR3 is TGTGCCAGCACCCTGACAGGGAACTACGAGCAGTACTTC.

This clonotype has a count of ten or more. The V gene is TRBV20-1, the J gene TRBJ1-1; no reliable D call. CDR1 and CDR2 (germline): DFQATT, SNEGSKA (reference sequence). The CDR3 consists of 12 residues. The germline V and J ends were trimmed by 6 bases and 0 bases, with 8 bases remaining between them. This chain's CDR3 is CSAVRMNTEAFF. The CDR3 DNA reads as TGCAGTGCAGTAAGGATGAACACTGAAGCTTTCTTT.

The CDR3 loop is CASSAPGQLNYNSPLHF. In nucleotides, the CDR3 is TGTGCCAGCAGCGCCCCGGGACAGCTGAACTATAATTCACCCCTCCACTTT. This chain uses TRBV7-8 with TRBJ1-6; 7 positions agree with TRBD1. Germline-derived CDR1 and CDR2 are SGHVS and FQNEAQ. Trimming cost V 5 bases and J 3 bases; bases outside gene matches: 10. There are 17 residues in the CDR3.

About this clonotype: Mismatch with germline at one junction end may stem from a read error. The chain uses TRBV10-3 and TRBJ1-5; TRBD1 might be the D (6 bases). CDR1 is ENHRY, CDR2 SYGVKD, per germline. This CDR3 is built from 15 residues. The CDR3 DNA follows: TGTGCCAGCAGTCTTCACGGGGGCAGCAATCAGCCCCAGCATTTT. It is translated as CASSLHGGSNQPQHF.

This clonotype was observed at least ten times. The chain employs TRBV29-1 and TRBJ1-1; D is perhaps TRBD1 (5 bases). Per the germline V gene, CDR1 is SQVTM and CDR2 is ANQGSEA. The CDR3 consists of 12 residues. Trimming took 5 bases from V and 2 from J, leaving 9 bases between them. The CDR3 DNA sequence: TGCAGCGTTACCCAGGGAAACACTGAAGCTTTCTTT. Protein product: CSVTQGNTEAFF.

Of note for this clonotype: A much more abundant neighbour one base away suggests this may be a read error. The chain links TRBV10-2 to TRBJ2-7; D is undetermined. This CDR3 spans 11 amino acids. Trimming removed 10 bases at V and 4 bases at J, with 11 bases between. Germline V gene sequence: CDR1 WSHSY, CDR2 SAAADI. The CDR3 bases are TGCGCCACCGAGATGATTTACGAGCAGTACTTC. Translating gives CATEMIYEQYF.

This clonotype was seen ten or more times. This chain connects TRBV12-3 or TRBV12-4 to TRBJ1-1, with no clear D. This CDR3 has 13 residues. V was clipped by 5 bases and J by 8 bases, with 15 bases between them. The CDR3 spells CASSPGPQREAFF. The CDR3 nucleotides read TGTGCCAGCAGTCCCGGTCCTCAGCGGGAAGCTTTCTTT.

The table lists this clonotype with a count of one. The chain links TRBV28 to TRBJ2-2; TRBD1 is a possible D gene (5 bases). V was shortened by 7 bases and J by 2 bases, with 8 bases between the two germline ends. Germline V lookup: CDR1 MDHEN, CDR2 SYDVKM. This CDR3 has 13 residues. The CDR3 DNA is TGTGCCAGCAAGACAGACAACACCGGGGAGCTGTTTTTT. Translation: CASKTDNTGELFF. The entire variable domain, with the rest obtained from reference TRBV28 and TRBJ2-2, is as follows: DVKVTQSSRYLVKRTGEKVFLECVQDMDHENMFWYRQDPGLGLRLIYFSYDVKMKEKGDIPEGYSVSREKKERFSLILESASTNQTSMYLCASKTDNTGELFFGEGSRLTVL.

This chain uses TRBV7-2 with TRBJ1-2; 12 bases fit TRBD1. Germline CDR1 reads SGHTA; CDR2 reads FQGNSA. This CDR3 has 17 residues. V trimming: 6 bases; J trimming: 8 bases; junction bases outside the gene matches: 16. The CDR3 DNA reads TGTGCCAGCAGTTACTCCGGGGACAGGGGGCCCACGGGGGGCTACACCTTC. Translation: CASSYSGDRGPTGGYTF.

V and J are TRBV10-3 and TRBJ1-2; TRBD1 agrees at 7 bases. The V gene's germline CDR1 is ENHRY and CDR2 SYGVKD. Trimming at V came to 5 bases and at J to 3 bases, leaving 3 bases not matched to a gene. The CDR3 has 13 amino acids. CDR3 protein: CAISPGTDYGYTF. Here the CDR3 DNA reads TGTGCCATCAGTCCTGGGACAGACTATGGCTACACCTTC.

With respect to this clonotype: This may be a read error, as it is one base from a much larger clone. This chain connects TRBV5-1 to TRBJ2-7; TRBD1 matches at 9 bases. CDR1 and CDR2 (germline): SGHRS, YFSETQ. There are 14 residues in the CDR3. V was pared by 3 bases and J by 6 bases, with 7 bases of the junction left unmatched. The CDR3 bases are TGCGCCAGCAGCTGGGGGACAGGGCGGAGCGAGCAGTACTTC. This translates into CASSWGTGRSEQYF.

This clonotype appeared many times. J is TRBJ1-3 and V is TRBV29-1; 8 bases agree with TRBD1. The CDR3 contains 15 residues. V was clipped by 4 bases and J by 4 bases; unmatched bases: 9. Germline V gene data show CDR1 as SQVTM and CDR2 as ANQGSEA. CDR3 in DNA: TGCAGCGTTGTGGCTACCAGGGGGCCGGGAAACACCATATATTTT. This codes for CSVVATRGPGNTIYF.

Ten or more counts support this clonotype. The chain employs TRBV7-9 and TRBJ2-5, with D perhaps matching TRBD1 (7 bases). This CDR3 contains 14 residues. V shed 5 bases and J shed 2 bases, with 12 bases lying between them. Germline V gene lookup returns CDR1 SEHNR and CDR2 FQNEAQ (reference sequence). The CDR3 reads CASSPTGRQETQYF. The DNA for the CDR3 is TGTGCCAGCAGCCCGACAGGGAGGCAAGAGACCCAGTACTTC.

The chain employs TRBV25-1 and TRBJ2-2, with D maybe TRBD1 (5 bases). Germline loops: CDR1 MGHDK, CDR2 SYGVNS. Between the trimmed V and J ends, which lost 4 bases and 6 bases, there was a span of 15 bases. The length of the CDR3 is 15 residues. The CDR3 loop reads CASSVRSGLAGELFF. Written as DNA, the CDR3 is TGTGCCAGCAGTGTCAGGTCAGGGTTGGCCGGGGAGCTGTTTTTT.

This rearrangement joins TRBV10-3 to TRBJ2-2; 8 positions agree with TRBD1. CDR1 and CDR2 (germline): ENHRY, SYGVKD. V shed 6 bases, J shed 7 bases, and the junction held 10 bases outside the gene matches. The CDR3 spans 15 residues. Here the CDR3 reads CAIRPTGDSGGELFF. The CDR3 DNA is TGTGCCATCAGGCCGACAGGGGACAGTGGCGGGGAGCTGTTTTTT.

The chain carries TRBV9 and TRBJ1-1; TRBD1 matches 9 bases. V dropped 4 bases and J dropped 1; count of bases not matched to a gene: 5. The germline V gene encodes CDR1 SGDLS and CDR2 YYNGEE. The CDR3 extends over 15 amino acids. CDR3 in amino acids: CASSYDRGGNTEAFF. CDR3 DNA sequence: TGTGCCAGCAGCTACGACAGGGGGGGGAACACTGAAGCTTTCTTT.

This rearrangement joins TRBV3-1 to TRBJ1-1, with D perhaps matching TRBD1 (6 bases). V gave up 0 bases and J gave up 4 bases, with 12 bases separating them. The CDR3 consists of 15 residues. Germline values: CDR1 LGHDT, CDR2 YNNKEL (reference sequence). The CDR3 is CASSQDTGPGTEAFF. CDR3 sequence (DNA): TGTGCCAGCAGCCAAGATACAGGGCCTGGCACTGAAGCTTTCTTT.

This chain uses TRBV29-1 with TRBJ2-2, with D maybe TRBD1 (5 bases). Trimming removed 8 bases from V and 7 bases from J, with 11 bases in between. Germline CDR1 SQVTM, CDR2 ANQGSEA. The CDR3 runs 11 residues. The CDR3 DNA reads TGCAGCTCGCAGGGTAGCGGGGAGCTGTTTTTT. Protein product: CSSQGSGELFF.

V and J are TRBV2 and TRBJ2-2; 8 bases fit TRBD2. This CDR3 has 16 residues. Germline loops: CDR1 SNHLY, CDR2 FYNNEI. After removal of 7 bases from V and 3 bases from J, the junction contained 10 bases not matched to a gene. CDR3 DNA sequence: TGTGCCAGCACCGCTGAAGCGGGGGCCGACACCGGGGAGCTGTTTTTT. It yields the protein CASTAEAGADTGELFF.